A selection of T cell receptor beta chains follows, all from one sample in a study of blood T cell repertoires in COVID-19. Only in-frame clones appear in the TCRdb table, and some are missing; sequencing was by immunoSEQ multiplex PCR. The profile shows roughly 500,000 clones, nearly 90% of them singletons. The sequenced material came from peripheral blood. The receptor source for this set is a man younger than 35 with COVID-19, enrolled during active disease. CDR3s include the opening cysteine and the closing phenylalanine or tryptophan. Fields, in order: J gene, clone size, D gene, V gene, CDR3 protein, CDR3 DNA. A D gene is named only where the DNA matches it firmly. Not every row has a clone size; where given, it reads once, few, many or a size class.

TRBJ2-7 once TRBD2 TRBV5-1 CASSLETSGSGQYF TGCGCCAGCAGCTTGGAGACTAGCGGGAGTGGGCAGTACTTC
TRBJ2-7 . . TRBV16 CASSQTDRPGAYEQYF TGTGCCAGCAGCCAAACCGACAGGCCAGGGGCTTACGAGCAGTACTTC
TRBJ1-1 . . TRBV7-6 CASSLAGNRPSTEAFF TGTGCCAGCAGCTTAGCGGGGAACAGGCCATCCACTGAAGCTTTCTTT
TRBJ2-7 . TRBD2 TRBV3-1/TRBV3-2 CASSQPLAGGPHYEQYF TGTGCCAGCAGCCAACCTCTAGCGGGAGGGCCTCATTACGAGCAGTACTTC
TRBJ2-3 once . TRBV19 CASSRDSKYADTQYF TGTGCCAGTAGTAGAGACAGTAAATACGCAGATACGCAGTATTTT
TRBJ2-3 once TRBD2 TRBV27 CASSFLAGAGTDTQYF TGTGCCAGCAGTTTCCTAGCGGGAGCAGGCACAGATACGCAGTATTTT
TRBJ2-4 . . TRBV5-1 CASSLVGNWGRNIQYF TGCGCCAGCAGCTTGGTCGGTAATTGGGGCCGAAACATTCAGTACTTC
TRBJ1-2 . . TRBV18 CASSPSREKYGYTF TGTGCCAGCTCACCGTCGAGGGAGAAGTATGGCTACACCTTC
TRBJ2-2 . . TRBV7-9 CASSYQLTGELFF TGTGCCAGCAGCTACCAGTTAACCGGGGAGCTGTTTTTT
TRBJ2-1 . TRBD1 TRBV7-9 CASSALTGGNEQFF TGTGCCAGCAGCGCGTTGACAGGGGGCAATGAGCAGTTCTTC
TRBJ2-3 few . TRBV5-1 CASSFKGSSTDTQYF TGCGCCAGCAGCTTTAAGGGGTCTAGCACAGATACGCAGTATTTT
TRBJ2-7 . TRBD2 TRBV30 CACTPSGIGEQYF TGTGCCTGTACCCCAAGCGGGATTGGCGAGCAGTACTTC
TRBJ2-7 . TRBD1 TRBV5-1 CASSRDRPYEQYF TGCGCCAGCAGCCGGGACAGACCCTACGAGCAGTACTTC
TRBJ2-5 once . TRBV6-5 CASSLAYQETQYF TGTGCCAGCAGTCTGGCCTACCAAGAGACCCAGTACTTC
TRBJ1-5 . . TRBV23-1 CARGRVTYSNQPQHF TGCGCCAGAGGTCGGGTCACCTATAGCAATCAGCCCCAGCATTTT
TRBJ1-1 . . TRBV6-1 CASSERHRNTEAFF TGTGCCAGCAGTGAAAGACACCGGAACACTGAAGCTTTCTTT
TRBJ2-3 . . TRBV12-5 CASGLVTSRLPDTQYF TGTGCTAGTGGTTTGGTGACTAGTCGTTTGCCAGATACGCAGTATTTT
TRBJ1-2 . TRBD1 TRBV9 CASSPLGQVLQFNYGYTF TGTGCCAGCAGCCCCCTAGGACAGGTTTTACAGTTTAACTATGGCTACACCTTC
TRBJ2-1 . TRBD2 TRBV11-3 CASSLVRGLAGGGPYNEQFF TGTGCCAGCAGCTTAGTTCGAGGACTAGCGGGAGGAGGACCCTACAATGAGCAGTTCTTC
TRBJ1-1 . TRBD1 TRBV28 CASSLGTGGFTEAFF TGTGCCAGCAGTTTAGGGACAGGGGGATTCACTGAAGCTTTCTTT
TRBJ1-3 . . TRBV28 CASSFGRADTIYF TGTGCCAGCAGTTTCGGCAGGGCGGACACCATATATTTT
TRBJ1-1 . . TRBV3-1/TRBV3-2 CASRRNTNTEAFF TGTGCCAGCAGGCGGAATACAAACACTGAAGCTTTCTTT
TRBJ2-1 . TRBD2 TRBV2 CASSEIYGTSVNEQFF TGTGCCAGCAGTGAAATCTACGGGACTAGCGTCAATGAGCAGTTCTTC
TRBJ2-3 . . TRBV11-2 CASSLKQGGDTQYF TGTGCCAGCAGTTTAAAACAGGGTGGAGATACGCAGTATTTT
TRBJ2-2 . TRBD2 TRBV7-6 CASSTPGLAGIDTGELFF TGTGCCAGCAGCACGCCGGGACTAGCGGGAATAGACACCGGGGAGCTGTTTTTT
TRBJ2-6 . . TRBV5-8 CASSLDRAGFGANVLTF TGTGCCAGCAGCTTGGACAGGGCTGGATTTGGGGCCAACGTCCTGACTTTC
TRBJ1-2 . TRBD1 TRBV7-9 CASSAQSHRQGPNYGYTF TGTGCCAGCAGCGCACAGAGCCACCGACAGGGGCCTAACTATGGCTACACCTTC
TRBJ2-3 . TRBD2 TRBV6-5 CASSPLGGEDTQYF TGTGCCAGCAGTCCTCTTGGGGGGGAAGATACGCAGTATTTT
TRBJ2-2 . . TRBV5-5 CASSPVSSTGELFF TGTGCCAGCAGTCCAGTTTCTTCCACCGGGGAGCTGTTTTTT
TRBJ2-5 . . TRBV5-1 CASSSGSFETQYF TGCGCCAGCAGCTCCGGGTCGTTCGAGACCCAGTACTTC
TRBJ2-7 . TRBD2 TRBV7-6 CASSLLSGTSYEQYF TGTGCCAGCAGCTTACTAAGCGGGACCTCCTACGAGCAGTACTTC
TRBJ2-7 . . TRBV11-2 CASSRTSYEQYF TGTGCCAGTTCCAGAACCTCCTACGAGCAGTACTTC